The entry below describes one T cell receptor (beta chain). The data belong to a study of blood T cell repertoires in COVID-19. Overall study context: The analysed material was cDNA or gDNA that came from T cells, B-cell-depleted T cells, or PBMCs.

As handled by the study authors: Amplification of reference gene primers was used by the study to estimate nucleated cell counts. Assay used: immunoSEQ multiplex PCR; TCRdb lists only in-frame clones, some missing. For V, J and clone size, that table is used; D and trimming come from the DNA. The sample yields around 200,000 clones, 81% seen once. The CDR3 consists of 16 residues. Germline loops: CDR1 SGHAT, CDR2 FQNNGV. V shed 4 bases and J 4 bases; nucleotides not matched to a gene: 12. The chain is built from TRBV11-2 and TRBJ1-2; 7 nucleotides line up with TRBD1. The sequence was collected from a man between 35 and 55 years old who had recovered from COVID-19. Sequencing used PBMCs or T cells enriched from blood (not recorded which). The DNA for the CDR3 is TGTGCCAGCAGCTCTCTCGGGACCCAGGGGGGCTATGGCTACACCTTC. Residues: CASSSLGTQGGYGYTF.